This passage covers 16 T cell receptor beta chains from one sample sequenced in a study of CD8+CD57+ T cells in acquired aplastic anemia. TCR beta VDJ and CDR3 were profiled, and genomic DNA was the template. TCRdb reprocessed the reads with MiXCR, giving one entry per CDR3 protein. The data show about 190,000 distinct CDR3 sequences, about half seen once. Input material: sorted CD4+, CD8+, or CD8+CD57+ T cells (not recorded which) from PBMCs. These receptors were collected from a human donor in good health, serving as a control.

V usage is TRBV7-2 and J usage is TRBJ2-3, with TRBD1 as a possible D gene (6 bases). The CDR3 loop spans 14 amino acids. Trimming took off 3 bases at V and 5 bases at J, with 12 bases between the two ends. From germline, CDR1 is SGHTA and CDR2 FQGNSA. This chain's CDR3 is CASSFPGEGDTQYF. The CDR3 DNA reads as TGTGCCAGCAGCTTCCCAGGGGAAGGAGATACGCAGTATTTT. Full variable domain (rest looked up from reference TRBV7-2 and TRBJ2-3): GAGVSQSPSNKVTEKGKDVELRCDPISGHTALYWYRQSLGQGLEFLIYFQGNSAPDKSGLPSDRFSAERTGGSVSTLTIQRTQQEDSAVYLCASSFPGEGDTQYFGPGTRLTVL.

This clonotype occurred once. The chain uses TRBV20-1 and TRBJ2-7; D gene uncertain. The CDR3 covers 12 residues. Germline-derived CDR1 and CDR2 are DFQATT and SNEGSKA (reference sequence). With 3 bases removed from V and 3 bases from J, the gap between germline ends came to 9 bases. CDR3 DNA sequence: TGCAGTGCTAGTAGGCAGATCTACGAGCAGTACTTC. Protein: CSASRQIYEQYF.

This clonotype was counted at least ten times. The rearrangement joins TRBV25-1 to TRBJ2-3; 10 positions match TRBD2. The V segment lost 7 bases and the J segment 3 bases; nucleotides outside the gene matches: 1. Germline lookup yields CDR1 MGHDK and CDR2 SYGVNS. The CDR3 runs 13 residues. The CDR3 spells CASIAGGTDTQYF. CDR3 sequence (DNA): TGTGCCAGCATAGCGGGGGGTACAGATACGCAGTATTTT.

This clonotype was counted ten times or more. The chain recombines TRBV29-1 with TRBJ1-1, with 9 bases that match TRBD1. V lost 7 bases and J lost 4; bases outside the gene matches: 7. The CDR3 is 13 amino acids. The germline V gene encodes CDR1 SQVTM and CDR2 ANQGSEA. The CDR3, as DNA: TGCAGCGCACTACAGGGGGCGGGCACTGAAGCTTTCTTT. It specifies CSALQGAGTEAFF.

As to this clonotype: A junction end diverges from the germline sequence, so it may reflect a read error. V gene TRBV7-3 combines with J gene TRBJ2-6; possible D gene TRBD2, 6 bases. The CDR3 has 19 residues. CDR1 and CDR2 (germline): SGHTA, FQGTGA. CDR3 nucleotide sequence: TGCGCCAGCAGCCAAGATTCCGGGGGATTGAGCTCTGGGGCCAACGTCCTGACTTTC. Its translation is CASSQDSGGLSSGANVLTF. The entire variable domain, with the rest obtained from reference TRBV7-3 and TRBJ2-6, is as follows: GAGVSQTPSNKVTEKGKYVELRCDPISGHTALYWYRQSLGQGPEFLIYFQGTGAADDSGLPNDRFFAVRPEGSVSTLKIQRTERGDSAVYLCASSQDSGGLSSGANVLTFGAGSRLTVL.

This clonotype was observed a few times. The chain carries TRBV10-2 and TRBJ2-7; 11 bases map to TRBD1. The CDR3 is 14 amino acids. The V gene end was trimmed by 7 bases and the J gene end by 6 bases; junction bases not matched to a gene: 8. The germline V gene has CDR1 WSHSY and CDR2 SAAADI. The CDR3 region has the DNA TGCGCCAGCAACGCCGGGACAGGGGGTCCCGAGCAGTACTTC. Protein sequence: CASNAGTGGPEQYF.

This clonotype was seen repeatedly, ten times or more. This chain links TRBV10-3 with TRBJ1-2; D gene unclear. V was cut by 2 bases and J by 8 bases, with 12 bases left in between. The CDR3 is made up of 13 amino acids. Germline loops: CDR1 ENHRY, CDR2 SYGVKD. CDR3 amino acids: CAISERELRGYTF. The CDR3 DNA sequence: TGTGCCATCAGTGAGAGGGAACTGAGGGGCTACACCTTC.

V is TRBV20-1 and J is TRBJ1-3; D unresolved. The CDR3 loop spans 17 amino acids. The germline V gene encodes CDR1 DFQATT and CDR2 SNEGSKA (reference sequence). V was cut by 0 bases and J by 4 bases, with 19 bases left in between. CDR3: CSARDPRTGYSGNTIYF. The CDR3 DNA is TGCAGTGCTAGAGACCCCCGGACCGGGTACTCGGGAAACACCATATATTTT.

This clonotype was counted once. J is TRBJ2-3 and V is TRBV7-2, with D tentatively TRBD1 (6 bases). The germline CDR1 and CDR2 sequences are SGHTA and FQGNSA. Trimming stripped 3 bases from V and 2 bases from J, with 12 bases between. CDR3 length equals 15 residues. The CDR3 sequence: CASSLSGDLTDTQYF. The CDR3 coding sequence is TGTGCCAGCAGCTTGTCAGGGGACCTCACAGATACGCAGTATTTT.

Details on this clonotype: At one end, the junction sequence differs from germline, possibly due to a read error. The chain uses TRBV9 and TRBJ1-4; the D gene is possibly TRBD1 (6 bases). The CDR3 is 15 amino acids. The germline V gene has CDR1 SGDLS and CDR2 YYNGEE. In DNA, the CDR3 is TGTGCCAGCAGCGTAGGGACAGCGCCAAATGAAGAACTGTTTTTT. This codes for CASSVGTAPNEELFF.

The chain uses TRBV2 and TRBJ1-5; D not resolved. V was cut by 5 bases and J by 3 bases, with 11 bases left in between. The germline CDR1 and CDR2 sequences are SNHLY and FYNNEI. The CDR3 runs 14 residues. The CDR3 reads CASSYTKANQPQHF. DNA of the CDR3: TGTGCCAGCAGTTACACCAAGGCCAATCAGCCCCAGCATTTT.

Comment on this clonotype: The missing conserved phenylalanine or tryptophan at the end of this CDR3 makes a read error likely. This chain joins TRBV2 and TRBJ2-7; D gene ambiguous. The CDR3 covers 13 residues. V was pared by 2 bases and J by 2 bases, with 7 bases between. Germline V lookup: CDR1 SNHLY, CDR2 FYNNEI. In DNA form, the CDR3 reads TGTGCCAGCAGTGAAAACGGCGCCTACGAGCAGTACCTC. This encodes CASSENGAYEQYL.

This clonotype appeared a few times. The CDR3 does not end in the conserved phenylalanine or tryptophan, so this is likely a read error. The DNA is left out, because the CDR3 cannot be placed on it with certainty; the CDR3 is given as TCRdb lists it. V is TRBV7-2 and J is TRBJ2-5; no DNA check was done on the table's D call, TRBD1. The CDR3 length is 18 residues, termini included. CDR1 SGHTA and CDR2 FQGNSA come from the germline V gene. CDR3 in amino acids: CASSFTGGRGNYGYTFGS.

With respect to this clonotype: A much larger clone lies one base from this, so it may be a read error. The chain carries TRBV6-6 and TRBJ1-2; D possibly corresponds to TRBD1 (6 bases). V was shortened by 6 bases and J by 7 bases, with 15 bases between the two germline ends. CDR1 is MNHNY, CDR2 SVGAGI, per germline (reference sequence). The CDR3 is 13 amino acids. CDR3: CASRSAGGCGYTF. The CDR3, as DNA: TGTGCCAGCAGATCAGCCGGGGGCTGTGGCTACACCTTC.

The genes are TRBV10-2 and TRBJ1-1; 7 bases fit TRBD1. The V gene's germline CDR1 is WSHSY and CDR2 SAAADI. V shed 7 bases and J 3 bases; nucleotides not matched to a gene: 11. The CDR3 is made up of 15 amino acids. The CDR3 DNA reads TGCGCCAGCAACGCCGGGACAGAAGATCACACTGAAGCTTTCTTT. Protein: CASNAGTEDHTEAFF.

This clonotype was detected ten times or more. The chain links TRBV10-3 to TRBJ1-3, with D hard to call. This CDR3 has 13 residues. V was pared by 10 bases and J by 8 bases, with 18 bases between. The germline V gene has CDR1 ENHRY and CDR2 SYGVKD. The CDR3 DNA sequence: TGTGCCACCACACTTAGGCTGGAGGACACCATATATTTT. Its translation: CATTLRLEDTIYF.